Each of the 32 T cell receptor beta chains below was sequenced from the same sample in a study of cytomegalovirus exposure and HLA in healthy donors. The PCR had 60 Vbeta and 13 Jbeta primers. The table came from immunoSEQ multiplex PCR; TCRdb's copy has only in-frame clones and leaves some out. The sample has 90,000 to 100,000 clones; approximately 70% are singletons. Sequencing was performed on PBMCs. These receptors were obtained from a man aged 45-65 years in good health and CMV-seronegative.

The chain employs TRBV4-3 and TRBJ1-5; D is perhaps TRBD1 (5 bases). V was shortened by 0 bases and J by 4 bases, with 19 bases between the two germline ends. Per the germline V gene, CDR1 is LGHNA and CDR2 is YSLEER. The CDR3 is 18 residues long. The CDR3 protein is CASSQERQGMGKNQPQHF. The CDR3 DNA sequence: TGCGCCAGCAGCCAAGAGCGCCAGGGAATGGGAAAGAATCAGCCCCAGCATTTT.

This clone has a handful of counts. The J gene is TRBJ2-1, the V gene TRBV19, with 7 nucleotides matching TRBD1. CDR3 length: 15 residues. Unmatched junction bases numbered 10, after V lost 5 bases and J lost 6 bases. Germline CDR1 LNHDA, CDR2 SQIVND (reference sequence). This CDR3 reads CASSLSRSGGNEQFF. The CDR3 DNA is TGTGCCAGTAGTTTATCTAGGTCAGGGGGCAATGAGCAGTTCTTC.

The V gene is TRBV11-1, the J gene TRBJ1-1; TRBD1 agrees at 9 bases. The CDR3 covers 19 residues. V lost 3 bases, J lost 2 bases, and 16 bases stayed unmatched. From germline, CDR1 is SGHAT and CDR2 FQDESV (reference sequence). The CDR3 region is CASSFNPPGQGRGNTEAFF. The CDR3 DNA follows: TGTGCCAGCAGCTTCAACCCCCCGGGACAGGGTAGGGGAAACACTGAAGCTTTCTTT.

CDR3 in amino acids: CASSLTGTGVYEQYF. The CDR3 nucleotides read TGTGCCAGCAGTTTAACCGGGACAGGGGTCTACGAGCAGTACTTC. The chain employs TRBV6-5 and TRBJ2-7; 10 nucleotides match TRBD1. CDR1 is MNHEY, CDR2 SVGAGI, per germline. The CDR3 loop spans 15 amino acids. J lost 3 bases, V lost 4 bases, and 6 bases had no gene match.

This rearrangement joins TRBV6-5 to TRBJ2-7; 7 bases agree with TRBD2. Trimming took 10 bases from V and 4 from J; bases not matched to a gene: 7. Germline CDR1 reads MNHEY; CDR2 reads SVGAGI. The CDR3 is made up of 12 amino acids. The DNA for the CDR3 is TGTGCCACCCGGGGAGGGAGATACGAGCAGTACTTC. Encoded protein: CATRGGRYEQYF.

There are a few counts of this clone. Other DNA sequences in this specimen translate into the identical CDR3. The chain recombines TRBV29-1 with TRBJ2-3, with 10 bases that match TRBD2. The CDR3 has 13 amino acids. CDR1 and CDR2 from the germline V gene are SQVTM and ANQGSEA. V shed 3 bases, J shed 3 bases, and the junction held 0 bases outside the gene matches. The CDR3 region is CSVDSGGTDTQYF. As DNA, the CDR3 is TGCAGCGTTGATAGCGGGGGGACAGATACGCAGTATTTT.

The gene calls are TRBV7-3 and TRBJ2-3; possible D gene TRBD2, 6 bases. Deletions cut 4 bases from V and 5 bases from J, with 13 bases between. The germline V gene has CDR1 SGHTA and CDR2 FQGTGA. The CDR3 runs to 14 residues. The CDR3 protein is CASSSEFGGDTQYF. For the CDR3, the DNA is TGTGCCAGCAGCTCCGAATTCGGGGGAGATACGCAGTATTTT.

This clone was detected only a few times. The rearrangement joins TRBV10-3 to TRBJ2-7; 9 positions match TRBD1. This CDR3 spans 13 amino acids. Germline CDR1 reads ENHRY; CDR2 reads SYGVKD. V gave up 8 bases and J gave up 6 bases; unmatched junction bases: 8. The CDR3 spells CAIRDRDSGEQYF. CDR3 in DNA: TGTGCCATCCGGGACAGGGACTCGGGCGAGCAGTACTTC.

In this sample, this clone turned up a few times. The chain links TRBV14 to TRBJ1-2, with D perhaps matching TRBD1 (6 bases). The CDR3 totals 15 residues. Trimming removed 4 bases from V and 4 bases from J, with 16 bases in between. Germline V lookup: CDR1 SGHDN, CDR2 FVKESK. CDR3 loop: CASSPLGRGVYGYTF. CDR3 in DNA: TGTGCCAGCAGCCCCCTGGGCAGGGGTGTCTATGGCTACACCTTC.

The V gene is TRBV29-1, the J gene TRBJ1-1; D is perhaps TRBD1 (6 bases). Germline V CDR1 and CDR2: SQVTM, ANQGSEA. Deletions cut 6 bases from V and 1 base from J, with 15 bases between. The CDR3 has 14 residues. CDR3 protein: CSVGGGRRNTEAFF. The DNA for the CDR3 is TGCAGCGTAGGGGGGGGCAGGAGGAACACTGAAGCTTTCTTT.

This rearrangement joins TRBV5-6 to TRBJ1-2; perhaps TRBD1 as D (6 bases). V lost 1 base to trimming and J lost 2 bases, with 9 bases between them. CDR3 length equals 14 residues. Germline V gene sequence: CDR1 SGHDT, CDR2 YYEEEE. The CDR3 sequence: CASSLSGGNYGYTF. For the CDR3, the DNA is TGTGCCAGCAGCTTGTCGGGGGGCAACTATGGCTACACCTTC.

This chain links TRBV4-2 with TRBJ1-5, with 10 nucleotides matching TRBD1. In germline, CDR1 is LGHNA, CDR2 YNFKEQ. CDR3 size: 16 residues. V lost 0 bases, J lost 5 bases, and 4 bases stayed unmatched. CDR3: CASSQEGTGVDQPQHF. CDR3 DNA sequence: TGTGCCAGCAGCCAAGAAGGGACAGGGGTGGATCAGCCCCAGCATTTT.

The chain employs TRBV6-6 and TRBJ1-5; 8 positions agree with TRBD1. The CDR3 extends over 13 amino acids. The germline V gene encodes CDR1 MNHNY and CDR2 SVGAGI (reference sequence). The ends lost 8 bases at V and 9 bases at J; junction bases unmatched: 9. CDR3 sequence reads: CASDRRGLGPQHF. CDR3 DNA: TGTGCCAGCGACCGCAGGGGGCTAGGGCCCCAGCATTTT.

The gene calls are TRBV7-2 and TRBJ2-5; a weak D match, TRBD1 (5 bases). CDR3 length equals 14 residues. V gave up 5 bases and J gave up 1 base, with 11 bases separating them. Germline values: CDR1 SGHTA, CDR2 FQGNSA. The DNA of the CDR3 is TGTGCCAGCAGCGGAGACAGCTTCCAAGAGACCCAGTACTTC. Its translation: CASSGDSFQETQYF.

V is TRBV27 and J is TRBJ1-1; TRBD1 agrees at 7 bases. CDR3 length: 14 residues. In germline, CDR1 is MNHEY, CDR2 SMNVEV (reference sequence). Germline trimming cut 5 bases from V and 1 base from J; bases unmatched to any gene: 4. The CDR3 coding sequence is TGTGCCAGCAGTCGGACAGGCGGGAACACTGAAGCTTTCTTT. The encoded protein is CASSRTGGNTEAFF.

This chain joins TRBV5-1 and TRBJ2-1; 9 bases match TRBD2. CDR3 size: 15 residues. The V gene's germline CDR1 is SGHRS and CDR2 YFSETQ. V lost 0 bases to trimming and J lost 8 bases; unmatched junction nucleotides: 6. The CDR3 is CASSLGAGGLYEQFF. The CDR3 DNA reads as TGCGCCAGCAGCTTGGGCGCGGGAGGGCTCTATGAGCAGTTCTTC.

This clone was seen more than once but under ten times. The V gene is TRBV4-2, the J gene TRBJ1-1; D is possibly TRBD1 (5 bases). The CDR3 runs 15 residues. V lost 5 bases, J lost 4 bases, and 17 bases lay in between. Germline assignment: CDR1 LGHNA and CDR2 YNFKEQ. The CDR3 DNA reads TGTGCCAGCAGCTCCGTAGGGGCTCTGGGCACTGAAGCTTTCTTT. It is translated as CASSSVGALGTEAFF.

The rearrangement uses TRBV28 and TRBJ1-4, with D tentatively TRBD1 (5 bases). Germline assignment: CDR1 MDHEN and CDR2 SYDVKM. V shed 2 bases and J shed 8 bases, with 15 bases lying between them. CDR3 length: 15 amino acids. DNA for the CDR3: TGTGCCAGCAGTTTAGTATCCGGGGGGGTCGAAAAACTGTTTTTT. Residues: CASSLVSGGVEKLFF.

The chain recombines TRBV7-9 with TRBJ2-7; tentatively, D is TRBD1 (6 bases). Germline V gene data show CDR1 as SEHNR and CDR2 as FQNEAQ (reference sequence). The CDR3 consists of 14 residues. Trimming shortened V by 5 bases and J by 0 bases, and 11 bases separated the two germline ends. CDR3 DNA: TGTGCCAGCAGCGAGGACAGAGACTCCTACGAGCAGTACTTC. Translation gives CASSEDRDSYEQYF.

This chain links TRBV4-1 with TRBJ1-4; 7 bases line up with TRBD1. The CDR3 spans 19 residues. CDR1 is MGHRA and CDR2 is YSYEKL in the germline V gene. After removal of 3 bases from V and 0 bases from J, the junction contained 13 bases not matched to a gene. CDR3 residues: CASSQILQGRFSTNEKLFF. DNA of the CDR3: TGCGCCAGCAGCCAGATTTTACAGGGGCGTTTTTCAACTAATGAAAAACTGTTTTTT.

This chain joins TRBV4-3 and TRBJ2-5; TRBD1 aligns across 8 bases. The CDR3 covers 14 residues. V was pared by 4 bases and J by 5 bases, with 6 bases of the junction left unmatched. From germline, CDR1 is LGHNA and CDR2 YSLEER. The CDR3 DNA reads as TGCGCCAGCAGCCGCGGACAGGGCGGGGAGACCCAGTACTTC. It codes for CASSRGQGGETQYF.

This clone came up a few times. The chain combines TRBV18 with TRBJ2-7; 8 bases map to TRBD1. V dropped 3 bases and J dropped 1; count of bases not matched to a gene: 2. Germline V gene sequence: CDR1 KGHSH, CDR2 LQKENI. This CDR3 is built from 14 residues. The CDR3 loop reads CASSPGQVSYEQYF. In DNA form, the CDR3 reads TGTGCCAGCTCACCGGGACAGGTATCCTACGAGCAGTACTTC. The complete variable domain, with remaining parts taken from reference TRBV18 and TRBJ2-7, reads NAGVMQNPRHLVRRRGQEARLRCSPMKGHSHVYWYRQLPEEGLKFMVYLQKENIIDESGMPKERFSAEFPKEGPSILRIQQVVRGDSAAYFCASSPGQVSYEQYFGPGTRLTVT.

The chain is built from TRBV27 and TRBJ2-2; TRBD2 agrees at 14 bases. CDR1 and CDR2 from the germline V gene are MNHEY and SMNVEV (reference sequence). The CDR3 loop spans 15 amino acids. Trimming took 7 bases from V and 6 from J; bases not matched to a gene: 4. CDR3 coding DNA: TGTGCCAGCATGACTAGCGGGAGGGCCCCCGGGGAGCTGTTTTTT. Translation gives CASMTSGRAPGELFF.

The J gene is TRBJ2-1, the V gene TRBV6-5; 7 nucleotides match TRBD1. CDR3 length equals 14 residues. Germline loops: CDR1 MNHEY, CDR2 SVGAGI. V trimming: 2 bases; J trimming: 5 bases; junction bases outside the gene matches: 3. The CDR3 coding sequence is TGTGCCAGCAGTTACCGTGGGACAGACAATGAGCAGTTCTTC. It specifies CASSYRGTDNEQFF.

V gene TRBV4-2 combines with J gene TRBJ2-7; 8 bases agree with TRBD1. Germline V lookup: CDR1 LGHNA, CDR2 YNFKEQ. Trimming cost V 2 bases and J 3 bases; bases outside gene matches: 6. The length of the CDR3 is 15 residues. The CDR3: CASSQPGQGGYEQYF. CDR3 DNA: TGTGCCAGCAGCCAACCCGGACAGGGAGGCTACGAGCAGTACTTC.

V gene TRBV4-1 combines with J gene TRBJ1-2; TRBD1 matches 7 bases. The CDR3 sequence is 16 residues long. The V gene's germline CDR1 is MGHRA and CDR2 YSYEKL. The junction had 13 bases not matched to a gene; V was cut back by 2 bases and J by 7 bases. CDR3 loop: CASSQPARGQGGGYTF. CDR3 nucleotides: TGCGCCAGCAGCCAACCAGCGAGGGGGCAAGGGGGTGGCTACACCTTC.

The V and J genes are TRBV4-2 and TRBJ1-5; D is possibly TRBD1 (6 bases). The CDR3 sequence is 15 residues long. V gave up 2 bases and J gave up 4 bases, with 12 bases separating them. Germline V gene lookup returns CDR1 LGHNA and CDR2 YNFKEQ. The CDR3 bases are TGTGCCAGCAGCCAAACAGGACAGCAGAATCAGCCCCAGCATTTT. Protein product: CASSQTGQQNQPQHF.

This clone was seen just once. This chain connects TRBV5-4 to TRBJ2-1; 13 bases are a match to TRBD2. With 3 bases clipped from V and 12 bases from J, the junction kept 9 bases outside the gene matches. Germline CDR1 and CDR2: SGHNT and YYREEE (reference sequence). The CDR3 sequence is 15 residues long. The CDR3 reads CASSSGLAGALGQFF. DNA of the CDR3: TGTGCCAGCAGCTCCGGACTAGCGGGAGCCCTAGGGCAGTTCTTC. Variable domain in full (rest from reference TRBV5-4 and TRBJ2-1): ETGVTQSPTHLIKTRGQQVTLRCSSQSGHNTVSWYQQALGQGPQFIFQYYREEENGRGNFPPRFSGLQFPNYSSELNVNALELDDSALYLCASSSGLAGALGQFFGPGTRLTVL.

This rearrangement joins TRBV2 to TRBJ1-4; a weak D match, TRBD1 (6 bases). Germline V lookup: CDR1 SNHLY, CDR2 FYNNEI. The CDR3 is 13 residues long. The V gene lost 3 bases and the J gene lost 10 bases, with 12 bases spanning the gap. CDR3 coding DNA: TGTGCCAGCAGTGAGGCAGGGGAGCGAAAACTGTTTTTT. Translated, it gives CASSEAGERKLFF.

This clone was observed a handful of times. This chain connects TRBV5-8 to TRBJ2-1; weak D call: TRBD1 (6 bases). The CDR3 loop spans 14 amino acids. Per germline, CDR1 SGHTS and CDR2 YDEGEE. V gave up 3 bases and J gave up 10 bases, with 17 bases separating them. CDR3 DNA sequence: TGTGCCAGCAGCTCGCTCGGACAGCCCCAGGAGCAGTTCTTC. Protein product: CASSSLGQPQEQFF.

This clone was seen a few times. The chain recombines TRBV7-3 with TRBJ1-6; D perhaps matches TRBD1 (6 bases). Trimming took 0 bases from V and 6 from J, leaving 6 bases between them. The CDR3 sequence is 14 residues long. Per the germline V gene, CDR1 is SGHTA and CDR2 is FQGTGA. CDR3 protein: CASSLTGANSPLHF. The CDR3 nucleotides are TGTGCCAGCAGCTTAACGGGGGCTAATTCACCCCTCCACTTT.

The chain couples TRBV7-8 to TRBJ2-7; 7 positions agree with TRBD2. The germline V gene has CDR1 SGHVS and CDR2 FQNEAQ. The ends lost 3 bases at V and 3 bases at J; junction bases unmatched: 2. The CDR3 runs to 13 residues. This CDR3 is CASSFERGYEQYV. Here the CDR3 DNA reads TGTGCCAGCAGCTTCGAGCGGGGCTACGAGCAGTACGTC.